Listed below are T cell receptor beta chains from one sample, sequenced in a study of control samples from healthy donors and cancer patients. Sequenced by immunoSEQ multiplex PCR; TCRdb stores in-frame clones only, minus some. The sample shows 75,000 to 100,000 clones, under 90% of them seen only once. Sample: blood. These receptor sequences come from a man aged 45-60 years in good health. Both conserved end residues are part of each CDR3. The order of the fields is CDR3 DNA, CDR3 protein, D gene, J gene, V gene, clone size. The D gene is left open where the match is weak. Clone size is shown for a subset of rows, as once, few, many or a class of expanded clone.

CDR3 DNA: TGTGCCAGCAGCCCGGGACAGGAGAATGAAAAACTGTTTTTT
CDR3 protein: CASSPGQENEKLFF
D gene: TRBD1
J gene: TRBJ1-4
V gene: TRBV3-1/TRBV3-2
clone size: NA

CDR3 DNA: TGCGCCAGCAGCTTGGATGGCGGGGGCCCTAGCGGGAATGAGCAGTTCTTC
CDR3 protein: CASSLDGGGPSGNEQFF
D gene: TRBD2
J gene: TRBJ2-1
V gene: TRBV5-1
clone size: once

CDR3 DNA: TGCGCCAGCACCAATCCAGGGGAAGAACATGGCTACACCTTC
CDR3 protein: CASTNPGEEHGYTF
D gene: NA
J gene: TRBJ1-2
V gene: TRBV5-1
clone size: NA

CDR3 DNA: TGTGCCAGCAGCCGGATATATGGGATGCAGCCCCAGCATTTT
CDR3 protein: CASSRIYGMQPQHF
D gene: NA
J gene: TRBJ1-5
V gene: TRBV21-1
clone size: NA

CDR3 DNA: TGTGCCAGCAGCCGCTCGACTAGCGGGCTAGGAGAGACCCAGTACTTC
CDR3 protein: CASSRSTSGLGETQYF
D gene: TRBD2
J gene: TRBJ2-5
V gene: TRBV3-1/TRBV3-2
clone size: NA

CDR3 DNA: TGTGCCAGCAGCCAAACCCAGAAATCACCCCTCCACTTT
CDR3 protein: CASSQTQKSPLHF
D gene: NA
J gene: TRBJ1-6
V gene: TRBV3-1/TRBV3-2
clone size: NA

CDR3 DNA: TGTGCCAGCAGCCAGGAGAAGTACTATGGCTACACCTTC
CDR3 protein: CASSQEKYYGYTF
D gene: NA
J gene: TRBJ1-2
V gene: TRBV14
clone size: once

CDR3 DNA: TGCGCCAGCAGCTTGGAAGGGACCCAGTACTTC
CDR3 protein: CASSLEGTQYF
D gene: NA
J gene: TRBJ2-5
V gene: TRBV5-1
clone size: NA

CDR3 DNA: TGTGCCTGGGAAGTGAACTATGGCTACACCTTC
CDR3 protein: CAWEVNYGYTF
D gene: NA
J gene: TRBJ1-2
V gene: TRBV30
clone size: NA

CDR3 DNA: TGTGCCAGCAGCTATAGCACAGATACGCAGTATTTT
CDR3 protein: CASSYSTDTQYF
D gene: NA
J gene: TRBJ2-3
V gene: TRBV7-9
clone size: NA